The 17 T cell receptor beta chains listed next were all sequenced from one sample in a study of blood T cell repertoires in COVID-19. Some clones are missing from TCRdb's copy, which holds only in-frame ones; the method was immunoSEQ multiplex PCR. The sample lists 150,000 to 200,000 clones; around four fifths were seen once. Sequenced input: peripheral blood. These receptors originate from a woman over 75 with acute or convalescent COVID-19.

This chain joins TRBV6-4 and TRBJ1-1, with D unresolved. CDR1 and CDR2 from the germline V gene are MRHNA and SNTAGT. Trimming left V 7 bases short and J 4 bases short, with 13 bases between. CDR3 length equals 13 residues. For the CDR3, the DNA is TGTGCCAGCACCTCGGAAGCGGGCACTGAAGCTTTCTTT. This sequence encodes CASTSEAGTEAFF.

Only a few counts were recorded for this clone. The chain carries TRBV9 and TRBJ2-4, with 8 bases identical to TRBD1. Per the germline V gene, CDR1 is SGDLS and CDR2 is YYNGEE. After removal of 0 bases from V and 7 bases from J, the junction contained 3 bases not matched to a gene. The CDR3 extends over 14 amino acids. The CDR3 protein is CASSVGTGGNIQYF. The CDR3 DNA reads as TGTGCCAGCAGCGTAGGAACAGGGGGGAACATTCAGTACTTC.

The chain joins TRBV5-4 to TRBJ2-1; D gene unclear. The CDR3 runs 16 residues. The germline V and J ends were trimmed by 5 bases and 6 bases, with 21 bases remaining between them. Germline V gene sequence: CDR1 SGHNT, CDR2 YYREEE (reference sequence). Here the CDR3 DNA reads TGTGCCAGCAGTCCCCGACTGCACGGAGCCCTCAATGAGCAGTTCTTC. Translated, it gives CASSPRLHGALNEQFF.

The chain has TRBV5-1 and TRBJ1-3; tentative D call: TRBD1 (5 bases). Trimming cost V 3 bases and J 2 bases, with 9 bases left between them. The CDR3 is 14 amino acids. Germline lookup yields CDR1 SGHRS and CDR2 YFSETQ. The CDR3 DNA reads TGCGCCAGCAGCTCAGGGTTTACTGGAAACACCATATATTTT. This encodes CASSSGFTGNTIYF. The variable domain in full, with the rest retrieved from reference TRBV5-1 and TRBJ1-3, is KAGVTQTPRYLIKTRGQQVTLSCSPISGHRSVSWYQQTPGQGLQFLFEYFSETQRNKGNFPGRFSGRQFSNSRSEMNVSTLELGDSALYLCASSSGFTGNTIYFGEGSWLTVV.

A few counts support this clone. The gene calls are TRBV10-3 and TRBJ2-7; no definite D call. V was pared by 4 bases and J by 6 bases, with 7 bases between. The CDR3 has 11 amino acids. CDR1 and CDR2 (germline): ENHRY, SYGVKD. The CDR3 region is CAISGQAEQYF. The CDR3 DNA is TGTGCCATCAGTGGGCAGGCCGAGCAGTACTTC.

The chain combines TRBV3-1 (or the pseudogene TRBV3-2) with TRBJ1-1; D gene unclear. CDR3 size: 13 residues. The germline CDR1 and CDR2 sequences are LGHDT and YNNKEL (reference sequence). V lost 0 bases and J lost 11, with 13 bases in between. CDR3 sequence reads: CASSQDPALWAFF. Written as DNA, the CDR3 is TGTGCCAGCAGCCAAGATCCCGCGCTTTGGGCTTTCTTT.

This sequence joins TRBV30 and TRBJ1-2; 8 bases are a match to TRBD1. The CDR3 contains 15 residues. V lost 6 bases and J lost 5; bases outside the gene matches: 14. Germline V gene data show CDR1 as GTSNPN and CDR2 as SVGIG (reference sequence). The CDR3 region has the DNA TGTGCCTGCCACTCCTCGGGACAGGAGATTTATGGCTACACCTTC. Translating it yields CACHSSGQEIYGYTF.

The V call is TRBV18, the J call TRBJ2-3; maybe TRBD2 (5 bases). Germline V lookup: CDR1 KGHSH, CDR2 LQKENI. Trimming left V 3 bases short and J 3 bases short, with 10 bases between. This CDR3 region has 14 residues. The CDR3 nucleotides read TGTGCCAGCTCACCGAGCTCGGGGACAGATACGCAGTATTTT. This codes for CASSPSSGTDTQYF.

The chain joins TRBV5-1 to TRBJ2-5; 11 bases agree with TRBD2. Germline lookup yields CDR1 SGHRS and CDR2 YFSETQ. With V trimmed by 4 bases and J by 4 bases, 6 bases remained unmatched. CDR3 length: 15 residues. Here the CDR3 DNA reads TGCGCCAGCAGCAGCCTAGCGGGAGGTCGAGAGACCCAGTACTTC. Translated: CASSSLAGGRETQYF.

This chain joins TRBV9 and TRBJ1-2; tentative D call: TRBD1 (6 bases). There are 14 residues in the CDR3. V was clipped by 4 bases and J by 3 bases, with 13 bases between them. The germline gives CDR1 SGDLS, CDR2 YYNGEE. DNA of the CDR3: TGTGCCAGCAGCCCCACAGGGATGGACTATGGCTACACCTTC. Residues: CASSPTGMDYGYTF. Combining the CDR3 with reference TRBV9 and TRBJ1-2 gives the whole variable domain DSGVTQTPKHLITATGQRVTLRCSPRSGDLSVYWYQQSLDQGLQFLIQYYNGEERAKGNILERFSAQQFPDLHSELNLSSLELGDSALYFCASSPTGMDYGYTFGSGTRLTVV.

This clone has a single count. This sequence joins TRBV6-5 and TRBJ1-2; D remains unclear. Germline lookup yields CDR1 MNHEY and CDR2 SVGAGI. V was cut by 0 bases and J by 4 bases, with 6 bases left in between. The CDR3 totals 13 residues. The CDR3 sequence: CASSYSFGYGYTF. The CDR3 DNA follows: TGTGCCAGCAGTTACTCGTTCGGCTATGGCTACACCTTC.

The rearrangement uses TRBV18 and TRBJ2-2; TRBD1 agrees at 7 bases. This CDR3 is built from 15 residues. CDR1 is KGHSH and CDR2 is LQKENI in the germline V gene. V lost 3 bases, J lost 3 bases, and 4 bases stayed unmatched. CDR3 in amino acids: CASSPRQGDTGELFF. CDR3 in DNA: TGTGCCAGCTCACCGCGACAGGGAGACACCGGGGAGCTGTTTTTT.

The genes are TRBV7-2 and TRBJ1-5; a weak D match, TRBD1 (5 bases). V was cut by 5 bases and J by 5 bases, with 16 bases left in between. CDR1 SGHTA and CDR2 FQGNSA come from the germline V gene. The CDR3 runs to 15 residues. The CDR3 region is CASSPQTGGYQPQHF. The CDR3 nucleotides read TGTGCCAGCAGCCCTCAGACGGGGGGATATCAGCCCCAGCATTTT. Looking up the rest from reference TRBV7-2 and TRBJ1-5 gives the full variable domain: GAGVSQSPSNKVTEKGKDVELRCDPISGHTALYWYRQSLGQGLEFLIYFQGNSAPDKSGLPSDRFSAERTGGSVSTLTIQRTQQEDSAVYLCASSPQTGGYQPQHFGDGTRLSIL.

CDR3 nucleotides: TGTGCCAGCAGCTTAGTGGGCAGCCGCCAAGAGACCCAGTACTTC. It is translated as CASSLVGSRQETQYF. This rearrangement joins TRBV11-2 to TRBJ2-5; D not certain. Germline-derived CDR1 and CDR2 are SGHAT and FQNNGV. V was cut by 1 base and J by 1 base, with 10 bases left in between. The CDR3 has 15 residues. Supplemented by reference TRBV11-2 and TRBJ2-5, the full variable domain reads EAGVAQSPRYKIIEKRQSVAFWCNPISGHATLYWYQQILGQGPKLLIQFQNNGVVDDSQLPKDRFSAERLKGVDSTLKIQPAKLEDSAVYLCASSLVGSRQETQYFGPGTRLLVL.

A word on this clone: Relative to the germline gene, one junction end is altered; a read error may explain this. The chain recombines TRBV6-1 with TRBJ1-2, with D perhaps TRBD1 (5 bases). The CDR3 has 12 residues. Germline CDR1 MNHNS, CDR2 SASEGT. The CDR3 here is CASSERDGSPLF. The CDR3 bases are TGTGCCAGCAGTGAGCGGGACGGCTCTCCCTTATTC.

This clone was seen only a few times. In DNA form, the CDR3 reads TGTGCCAGCAGTTATACAGGGGGCGGAGAGACCCAGTACTTC. This encodes CASSYTGGGETQYF. The chain joins TRBV11-2 to TRBJ2-5; TRBD1 agrees at 9 bases. J was trimmed by 4 bases and V by 6 bases; bases with no gene match: 6. CDR3 size: 14 residues. Per germline, CDR1 SGHAT and CDR2 FQNNGV.

This clone appeared a single time. The chain's CDR3 is CASSPDLTRQGGLFF. In DNA, the CDR3 is TGTGCCAGCTCACCCGATTTGACGCGACAGGGTGGATTGTTCTTC. The V gene is TRBV18, the J gene TRBJ2-1, with 7 bases fitting TRBD1. V shed 3 bases and J 15 bases; nucleotides not matched to a gene: 17. The CDR3 contains 15 residues. Germline V gene sequence: CDR1 KGHSH, CDR2 LQKENI.